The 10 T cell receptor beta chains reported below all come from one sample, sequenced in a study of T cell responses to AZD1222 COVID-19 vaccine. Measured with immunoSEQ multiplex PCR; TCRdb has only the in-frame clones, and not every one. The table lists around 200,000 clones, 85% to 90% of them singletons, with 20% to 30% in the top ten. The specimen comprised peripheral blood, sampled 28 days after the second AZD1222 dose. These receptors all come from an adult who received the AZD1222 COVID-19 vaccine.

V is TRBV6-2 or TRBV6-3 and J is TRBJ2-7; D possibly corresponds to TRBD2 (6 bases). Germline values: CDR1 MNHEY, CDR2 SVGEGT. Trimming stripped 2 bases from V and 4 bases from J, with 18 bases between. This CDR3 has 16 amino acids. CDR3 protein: CASSYGEAGEYYEQYF. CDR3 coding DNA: TGTGCCAGCAGTTACGGGGAGGCAGGCGAGTATTACGAGCAGTACTTC.

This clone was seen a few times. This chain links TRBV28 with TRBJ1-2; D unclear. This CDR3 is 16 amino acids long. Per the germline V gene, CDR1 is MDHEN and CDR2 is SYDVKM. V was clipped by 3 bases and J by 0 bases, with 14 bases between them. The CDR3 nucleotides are TGTGCCAGCAGTTTGCGCAATCCCCTAGCTAACTATGGCTACACCTTC. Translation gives CASSLRNPLANYGYTF.

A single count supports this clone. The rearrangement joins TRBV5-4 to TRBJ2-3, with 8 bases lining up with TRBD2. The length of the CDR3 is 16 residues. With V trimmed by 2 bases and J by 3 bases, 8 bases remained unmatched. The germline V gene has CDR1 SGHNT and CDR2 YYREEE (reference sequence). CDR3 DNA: TGTGCCAGCAGCTTCCCGGGGGCTAGCGGGACAGATACGCAGTATTTT. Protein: CASSFPGASGTDTQYF. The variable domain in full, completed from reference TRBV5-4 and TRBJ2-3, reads ETGVTQSPTHLIKTRGQQVTLRCSSQSGHNTVSWYQQALGQGPQFIFQYYREEENGRGNFPPRFSGLQFPNYSSELNVNALELDDSALYLCASSFPGASGTDTQYFGPGTRLTVL.

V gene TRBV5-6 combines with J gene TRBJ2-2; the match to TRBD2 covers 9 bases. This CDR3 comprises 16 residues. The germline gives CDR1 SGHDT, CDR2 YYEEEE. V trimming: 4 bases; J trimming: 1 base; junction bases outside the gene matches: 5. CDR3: CASSRRAGGNTGELFF. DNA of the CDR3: TGTGCCAGCAGCAGGAGAGCGGGGGGGAACACCGGGGAGCTGTTTTTT.

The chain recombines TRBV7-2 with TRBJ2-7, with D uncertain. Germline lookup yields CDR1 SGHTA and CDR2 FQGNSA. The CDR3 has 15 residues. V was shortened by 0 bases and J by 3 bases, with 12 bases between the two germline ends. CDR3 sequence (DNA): TGTGCCAGCAGCTTAGCTTGGGCTACGTACTACGAGCAGTACTTC. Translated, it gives CASSLAWATYYEQYF.

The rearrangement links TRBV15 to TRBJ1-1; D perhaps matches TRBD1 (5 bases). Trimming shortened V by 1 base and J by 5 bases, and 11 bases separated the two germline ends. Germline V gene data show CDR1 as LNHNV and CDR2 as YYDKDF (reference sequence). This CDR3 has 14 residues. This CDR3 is CATSRAGGGTEAFF. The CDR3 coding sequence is TGTGCCACCAGCAGAGCCGGGGGAGGTACTGAAGCTTTCTTT.

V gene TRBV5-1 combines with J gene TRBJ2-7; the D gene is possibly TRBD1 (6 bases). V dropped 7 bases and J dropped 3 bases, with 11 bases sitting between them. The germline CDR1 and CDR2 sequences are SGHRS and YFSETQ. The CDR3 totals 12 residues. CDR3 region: CASGWDNYEQYF. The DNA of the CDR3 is TGCGCCAGCGGCTGGGACAACTACGAGCAGTACTTC.

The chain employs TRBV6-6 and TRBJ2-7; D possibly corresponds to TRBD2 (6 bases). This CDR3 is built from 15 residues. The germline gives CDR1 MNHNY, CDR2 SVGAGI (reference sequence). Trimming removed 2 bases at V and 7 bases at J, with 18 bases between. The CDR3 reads CASSYRRGRALEQYF. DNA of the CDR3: TGTGCCAGCAGTTACCGGCGGGGCCGAGCTCTTGAGCAGTACTTC.

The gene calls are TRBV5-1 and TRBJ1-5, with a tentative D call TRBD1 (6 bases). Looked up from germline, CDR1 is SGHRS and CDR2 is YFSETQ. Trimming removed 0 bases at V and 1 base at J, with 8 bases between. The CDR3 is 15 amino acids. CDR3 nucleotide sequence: TGCGCCAGCAGCTTGGCAGGGGAGAGCAATCAGCCCCAGCATTTT. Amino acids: CASSLAGESNQPQHF.

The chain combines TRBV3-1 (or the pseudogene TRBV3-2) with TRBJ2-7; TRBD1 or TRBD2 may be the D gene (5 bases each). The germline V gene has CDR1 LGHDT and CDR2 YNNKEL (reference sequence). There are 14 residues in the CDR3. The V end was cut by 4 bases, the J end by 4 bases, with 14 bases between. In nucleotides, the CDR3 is TGTGCCAGCAGCCCAGGGAGTAGCGTATACGAGCAGTACTTC. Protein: CASSPGSSVYEQYF.